Below are 14 T cell receptor beta chains sequenced from a single sample in a study of T cells in Graves' hyperthyroidism and ophthalmopathy. What was amplified from RNA transcripts were TCR beta CDR3 regions. TCR CDR3 regions were first amplified by RT-PCR with HTBI primers. From the multiplex PCR reads, TCRdb called clonotypes with MiXCR, one entry per CDR3 protein. This table has under 450,000 distinct CDR3 sequences, 15% to 19% appearing once. The specimen was blood. These TCRs come from a young woman with Graves' hyperthyroidism.

A note on this clonotype: Given a much more abundant clone one base away, this may be a read error. J is TRBJ2-5 and V is TRBV9; D gene unclear. Trimming removed 4 bases from V and 4 bases from J, with 14 bases in between. The CDR3 has 14 residues. From germline, CDR1 is SGDLS and CDR2 YYNGEE. The CDR3 DNA reads TGTGCCAGCAGCCGCTTAACCTTCGGAGAGACCCAGTACTTC. This encodes CASSRLTFGETQYF.

This clonotype was seen at least ten times. The rearrangement uses TRBV2 and TRBJ2-5, with D hard to call. Deletions cut 6 bases from V and 10 bases from J, with 12 bases between. The CDR3 length is 11 residues. The germline gives CDR1 SNHLY, CDR2 FYNNEI. The CDR3, as DNA: TGTGCCAGCAGCAAGTTTGTGGGCCAGTACTTC. It is translated as CASSKFVGQYF. Based on the CDR3 plus reference TRBV2 and TRBJ2-5, the full variable domain is EPEVTQTPSHQVTQMGQEVILRCVPISNHLYFYWYRQILGQKVEFLVSFYNNEISEKSEIFDDQFSVERPDGSNFTLKIRSTKLEDSAMYFCASSKFVGQYFGPGTRLLVL.

The chain employs TRBV11-3 and TRBJ2-3; 8 bases are a match to TRBD2. The CDR3 is made up of 12 amino acids. The germline CDR1 and CDR2 sequences are SGHNT and YENEEA. J was trimmed by 13 bases and V by 3 bases; bases with no gene match: 6. The CDR3 is CASSFHGTREYF. CDR3 bases: TGTGCCAGCAGCTTTCATGGGACTAGGGAGTATTTT.

This clonotype was observed at least ten times. The V and J genes are TRBV7-6 and TRBJ1-1; a possible D gene is TRBD1 (5 bases). Per germline, CDR1 SGHVS and CDR2 FNYEAQ. Trimming removed 6 bases at V and 0 bases at J, with 8 bases between. This CDR3 has 13 amino acids. The CDR3 DNA reads TGTGCCAGCAGTAAAGGGGTGAACACTGAAGCTTTCTTT. Its translation is CASSKGVNTEAFF.

About this clonotype itself: Given a much more abundant clone one base away, this may be a read error. The chain is built from TRBV7-8 and TRBJ2-3; 7 bases match TRBD2. The CDR3 totals 14 residues. CDR1 and CDR2 (germline): SGHVS, FQNEAQ. CDR3 loop: CTSSPRETTDTQYF. The CDR3 DNA is TGTACCAGCAGCCCGCGGGAGACCACAGATACGCAGTATTTT.

Ten or more counts support this clonotype. This chain links TRBV10-3 with TRBJ2-7, with D perhaps TRBD1 (6 bases). Germline V gene lookup returns CDR1 ENHRY and CDR2 SYGVKD. CDR3 length: 14 amino acids. V lost 7 bases to trimming and J lost 0 bases, with 13 bases between them. CDR3 in DNA: TGTGCCATCACGTCCGGCAGGGGCTCCTACGAGCAGTACTTC. It encodes CAITSGRGSYEQYF.

CDR3 DNA sequence: TGTGCCAGCAGCTCAATGCCGGGACAGACATACAATGAGCAGTTCTTC. Its protein product is CASSSMPGQTYNEQFF. The V and J genes are TRBV5-8 and TRBJ2-1; 7 nucleotides align to TRBD1. This CDR3 is 16 amino acids long. Losses at the gene ends were 3 bases for V and 4 bases for J; bases not matched to a gene: 10. Germline V gene data show CDR1 as SGHTS and CDR2 as YDEGEE. Full variable domain (remainder filled in from reference TRBV5-8 and TRBJ2-1): EAGVTQSPTHLIKTRGQQATLRCSPISGHTSVYWYQQALGLGLQFLLWYDEGEERNRGNFPPRFSGRQFPNYSSELNVNALELEDSALYLCASSSMPGQTYNEQFFGPGTRLTVL.

This clonotype was seen repeatedly, ten times or more. The chain is built from TRBV20-1 and TRBJ2-1; 7 positions match TRBD1. V lost 0 bases, J lost 6 bases, and 5 bases stayed unmatched. Germline V CDR1 and CDR2: DFQATT, SNEGSKA (reference sequence). This CDR3 spans 14 amino acids. CDR3 loop: CSARDDRETNEQFF. The CDR3 nucleotides are TGCAGTGCTAGAGATGACAGGGAGACCAATGAGCAGTTCTTC.

This clonotype was detected ten times or more. The V gene is TRBV10-3, the J gene TRBJ2-7, with D perhaps assigned TRBD1 or TRBD2 (7 bases each). The CDR3 is 14 residues long. CDR1 ENHRY and CDR2 SYGVKD come from the germline V gene. V lost 7 bases and J 3 bases, leaving 16 bases between the germline ends. The CDR3 coding sequence is TGTGCCATCACCCAGACAGGGACTAACTACGAGCAGTACTTC. This encodes CAITQTGTNYEQYF.

This clonotype occurred many times. This chain links TRBV7-9 with TRBJ2-7; possibly TRBD2 for D (5 bases). The CDR3 spans 16 residues. In germline, CDR1 is SEHNR, CDR2 FQNEAQ (reference sequence). V lost 4 bases, J lost 5 bases, and 21 bases lay in between. CDR3 in amino acids: CASSSRGSAVMNEQYF. Here the CDR3 DNA reads TGTGCCAGCAGCTCCCGGGGTAGTGCCGTAATGAACGAGCAGTACTTC.

The V and J genes are TRBV19 and TRBJ1-4; TRBD1 matches at 7 bases. The trim removed 3 bases at V and 0 bases at J, leaving 4 bases unmatched. Germline V CDR1 and CDR2: LNHDA, SQIVND (reference sequence). The CDR3 consists of 16 residues. The DNA of the CDR3 is TGTGCCAGTAGTATGTGGGACAGAGCAACTAATGAAAAACTGTTTTTT. Translating gives CASSMWDRATNEKLFF.

This clonotype was detected ten times or more. The rearrangement joins TRBV5-8 to TRBJ2-3; possible D gene TRBD2, 6 bases. With 4 bases removed from V and 1 base from J, the gap between germline ends came to 10 bases. This CDR3 comprises 14 residues. In germline, CDR1 is SGHTS, CDR2 YDEGEE. CDR3 protein: CASSRDLRTDTQYF. The CDR3 coding sequence is TGTGCCAGCAGCAGGGACTTACGCACAGATACGCAGTATTTT.

This clonotype has at least ten counts. The rearrangement uses TRBV27 and TRBJ2-6, with unresolved D. This CDR3 comprises 16 residues. CDR1 is MNHEY and CDR2 is SMNVEV in the germline V gene (reference sequence). The ends were cut back, 1 base at V and 0 bases at J, with 7 bases in the middle. DNA for the CDR3: TGTGCCAGCAGTTTATTGACGAGCTCTGGGGCCAACGTCCTGACTTTC. Encoded protein: CASSLLTSSGANVLTF.

This clonotype has ten or more counts. This rearrangement joins TRBV12-3 or TRBV12-4 to TRBJ2-7; the match to TRBD1 covers 9 bases. The CDR3 extends over 13 amino acids. J gave up 4 bases and V 6 bases, and 4 bases lay outside the gene matches. The CDR3 region is CASSNRGPYEQYF. CDR3 nucleotides: TGTGCCAGCAGCAACAGGGGGCCGTACGAGCAGTACTTC.